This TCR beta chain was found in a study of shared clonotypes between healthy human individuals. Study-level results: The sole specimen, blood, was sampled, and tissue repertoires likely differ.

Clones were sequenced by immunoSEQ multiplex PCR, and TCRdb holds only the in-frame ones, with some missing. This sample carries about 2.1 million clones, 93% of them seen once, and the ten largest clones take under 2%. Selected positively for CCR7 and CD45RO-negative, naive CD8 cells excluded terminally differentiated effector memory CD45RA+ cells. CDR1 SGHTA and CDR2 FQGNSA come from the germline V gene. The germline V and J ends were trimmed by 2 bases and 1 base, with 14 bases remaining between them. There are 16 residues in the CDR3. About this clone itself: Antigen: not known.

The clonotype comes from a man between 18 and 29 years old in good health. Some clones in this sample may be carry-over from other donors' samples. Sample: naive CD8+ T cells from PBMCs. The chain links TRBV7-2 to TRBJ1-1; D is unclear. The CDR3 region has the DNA TGTGCCAGCAGCTTAACCCTGGGGTTTTCGAACACTGAAGCTTTCTTT. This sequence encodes CASSLTLGFSNTEAFF.